The 32 T cell receptor beta chains given below trace back to one sample, sequenced in a study of OX40 agonist ivuxolimab in advanced cancers. Clones were sequenced by immunoSEQ multiplex PCR, and TCRdb holds only the in-frame ones, with some missing. The sample has some 19,000 clones, about 73% seen once. Sequencing was performed on CD4+ or CD8+ T cells sorted from blood, taken in a trial of the OX40 agonist ivuxolimab. Receptor source: an adult with an advanced solid tumor such as melanoma, head and neck, liver or kidney cancer.

The chain has TRBV11-2 and TRBJ1-4; TRBD1 matches 7 bases. The CDR3 loop spans 16 amino acids. Germline V lookup: CDR1 SGHAT, CDR2 FQNNGV. The junction had 7 bases not matched to a gene; V was cut back by 1 base and J by 5 bases. Here the CDR3 DNA reads TGTGCCAGCAGCTTAGGATGGGGGACAGAAAATGAAAAACTGTTTTTT. Amino acid sequence: CASSLGWGTENEKLFF. Looking up the rest from reference TRBV11-2 and TRBJ1-4 gives the full variable domain: EAGVAQSPRYKIIEKRQSVAFWCNPISGHATLYWYQQILGQGPKLLIQFQNNGVVDDSQLPKDRFSAERLKGVDSTLKIQPAKLEDSAVYLCASSLGWGTENEKLFFGSGTQLSVL.

V and J are TRBV11-2 and TRBJ2-1, with D hard to call. Germline V CDR1 and CDR2: SGHAT, FQNNGV. The CDR3 has 14 residues. The V end lost 4 bases, the J end lost 7 bases, and 14 bases lay between the germline ends. The chain's CDR3 is CASSSISRRNEQFF. Written as DNA, the CDR3 is TGTGCCAGCAGCTCCATCTCGCGCCGAAATGAGCAGTTCTTC.

The V call is TRBV27, the J call TRBJ1-2, with D unclear. Trimming removed 2 bases from V and 6 bases from J, with 19 bases in between. This CDR3 region has 16 residues. CDR1 is MNHEY, CDR2 SMNVEV, per germline (reference sequence). The CDR3 bases are TGTGCCAGCAGTTTACACGTAGGGATAAAGGATCATGGCTACACCTTC. It translates to CASSLHVGIKDHGYTF.

The V call is TRBV5-6, the J call TRBJ2-1; the match to TRBD1 covers 10 bases. The V and J ends lost 5 bases and 8 bases, in that order; junction bases with no gene match: 10. This CDR3 region has 15 residues. CDR1 and CDR2 from the germline V gene are SGHDT and YYEEEE. CDR3 sequence: CASRYGTGVFHEQFF. DNA for the CDR3: TGTGCCAGCAGGTATGGGACAGGGGTTTTCCATGAGCAGTTCTTC.

V usage is TRBV6-5 and J usage is TRBJ1-2; TRBD1 aligns across 9 bases. The CDR3 has 14 amino acids. CDR1 and CDR2 from the germline V gene are MNHEY and SVGAGI. The junction had 8 bases not matched to a gene; V was cut back by 6 bases and J by 6 bases. The CDR3 DNA follows: TGTGCCAGCAGAGGTCCGGGACAGGGTGATGGCTACACCTTC. It yields the protein CASRGPGQGDGYTF.

This clone was observed a handful of times. The chain has TRBV4-1 and TRBJ1-1; D not certain. The V gene lost 4 bases and the J gene lost 3 bases, with 15 bases spanning the gap. Germline V gene sequence: CDR1 MGHRA, CDR2 YSYEKL. CDR3 length: 15 amino acids. The CDR3 DNA is TGCGCCAGCAGCCCTCCAGTTGTTTTGGACACTGAAGCTTTCTTT. As protein: CASSPPVVLDTEAFF.

To note about this clone: One end of the junction is discordant with germline, which a read error may explain. The chain carries TRBV19 and TRBJ1-5; D gene uncertain. CDR3 size: 13 residues. CDR1 is LNHDA, CDR2 SQIVND, per germline (reference sequence). In DNA, the CDR3 is TGTGCCAGTACCGGGTCCCTCAATCAGCCCCGGCATTTT. Translation gives CASTGSLNQPRHF.

The gene calls are TRBV13 and TRBJ2-7; D is possibly TRBD1 (5 bases). Germline values: CDR1 PRHDT, CDR2 FYEKMQ (reference sequence). V lost 5 bases and J lost 3, with 8 bases in between. The CDR3 runs to 12 residues. In DNA form, the CDR3 reads TGTGCCAGCAGCCTTGACAGCTACGAGCAGTACTTC. This translates into CASSLDSYEQYF.

This clone is medium-sized within its sample. The V and J genes are TRBV15 and TRBJ1-1, with 7 positions matching TRBD1. Trimming removed 3 bases from V and 12 bases from J; junction bases left unmatched: 13. The CDR3 is 14 residues long. From germline, CDR1 is LNHNV and CDR2 YYDKDF (reference sequence). In DNA, the CDR3 is TGTGCCACCAGCAGCGAAAGGTGGGGACAGAAAACTTTCTTT. Protein product: CATSSERWGQKTFF.

The V call is TRBV6-4, the J call TRBJ1-5, with unresolved D. This CDR3 has 14 residues. In germline, CDR1 is MRHNA, CDR2 SNTAGT. Trimming cost V 2 bases and J 6 bases, with 11 bases left between them. The chain's CDR3 is CASSDSGGGQPQHF. Written as DNA, the CDR3 is TGTGCCAGCAGTGACAGCGGAGGTGGTCAGCCCCAGCATTTT.

The V gene is TRBV5-6, the J gene TRBJ2-5; 9 bases fit TRBD1. The V segment lost 2 bases and the J segment 4 bases; nucleotides outside the gene matches: 3. Looked up from germline, CDR1 is SGHDT and CDR2 is YYEEEE. This CDR3 contains 14 residues. This CDR3 is CASSFGTGLETQYF. CDR3 nucleotides: TGTGCCAGCAGCTTCGGGACAGGGCTAGAGACCCAGTACTTC.

The gene calls are TRBV7-6 and TRBJ1-5; TRBD1 is a possible D gene (6 bases). V gave up 4 bases and J gave up 6 bases, with 16 bases separating them. The CDR3 extends over 15 amino acids. The germline CDR1 and CDR2 sequences are SGHVS and FNYEAQ. The CDR3 sequence: CASSSRGGQFQPQHF. In DNA, the CDR3 is TGTGCCAGCAGCTCCCGAGGGGGGCAGTTTCAGCCCCAGCATTTT.

The chain employs TRBV28 and TRBJ1-5, with 8 positions matching TRBD1. V shed 3 bases and J 7 bases; nucleotides not matched to a gene: 2. This CDR3 spans 13 amino acids. The germline V gene has CDR1 MDHEN and CDR2 SYDVKM. CDR3: CASSLDREQPQHF. In DNA form, the CDR3 reads TGTGCCAGCAGTTTGGACAGGGAGCAGCCCCAGCATTTT.

This clone is medium-sized. The chain combines TRBV11-2 with TRBJ2-3; D assignment may be TRBD1 or TRBD2 (5 bases each). The V and J ends lost 5 bases and 4 bases respectively, with 19 bases between them. The CDR3 covers 16 residues. In germline, CDR1 is SGHAT, CDR2 FQNNGV. The CDR3 here is CASSPEGAGIADTQYF. The CDR3 region has the DNA TGTGCCAGCAGCCCAGAGGGCGCAGGGATTGCAGATACGCAGTATTTT.

V usage is TRBV15 and J usage is TRBJ1-6; the D is unclear. The germline CDR1 and CDR2 sequences are LNHNV and YYDKDF (reference sequence). This CDR3 spans 15 amino acids. Trimming pared 0 bases from V and 8 bases from J, leaving 11 bases between. CDR3 coding DNA: TGTGCCACCAGCAGAGATGGACGGTTTGATTCACCCCTCCACTTT. Translation: CATSRDGRFDSPLHF.

V and J are TRBV7-9 and TRBJ2-7, with D possibly matching TRBD1 (5 bases). Germline CDR1 SEHNR, CDR2 FQNEAQ (reference sequence). V lost 5 bases and J 3 bases, leaving 14 bases between the germline ends. The CDR3 consists of 14 residues. The CDR3 spells CASSAPGSSYEQYF. CDR3 in DNA: TGTGCCAGCAGCGCCCCAGGGTCGAGCTACGAGCAGTACTTC. Combining the CDR3 with reference TRBV7-9 and TRBJ2-7 gives the whole variable domain DTGVSQNPRHKITKRGQNVTFRCDPISEHNRLYWYRQTLGQGPEFLTYFQNEAQLEKSRLLSDRFSAERPKGSFSTLEIQRTEQGDSAMYLCASSAPGSSYEQYFGPGTRLTVT.

This chain links TRBV2 with TRBJ2-1; D may be TRBD1 (6 bases). This CDR3 region has 14 residues. Germline CDR1 is SNHLY and CDR2 is FYNNEI. V was pared by 9 bases and J by 1 base, with 13 bases between. The CDR3 reads CASLGAVSYNEQFF. The CDR3 bases are TGTGCCAGTCTGGGGGCGGTATCCTACAATGAGCAGTTCTTC. Full variable domain (outside the CDR3, taken from reference TRBV2 and TRBJ2-1): EPEVTQTPSHQVTQMGQEVILRCVPISNHLYFYWYRQILGQKVEFLVSFYNNEISEKSEIFDDQFSVERPDGSNFTLKIRSTKLEDSAMYFCASLGAVSYNEQFFGPGTRLTVL.

The chain has TRBV5-1 and TRBJ1-3; no clear D gene. Germline CDR1 reads SGHRS; CDR2 reads YFSETQ. V was shortened by 5 bases and J by 3 bases, with 9 bases between the two germline ends. The CDR3 runs 13 residues. In DNA form, the CDR3 reads TGCGCCAGCAGTTCGTCTTTTGGAAACACCATATATTTT. Protein sequence: CASSSSFGNTIYF. Full variable domain (rest looked up from reference TRBV5-1 and TRBJ1-3): KAGVTQTPRYLIKTRGQQVTLSCSPISGHRSVSWYQQTPGQGLQFLFEYFSETQRNKGNFPGRFSGRQFSNSRSEMNVSTLELGDSALYLCASSSSFGNTIYFGEGSWLTVV.

The rearrangement links TRBV19 to TRBJ2-7; TRBD1 aligns across 9 bases. V trimming: 5 bases; J trimming: 6 bases; junction bases outside the gene matches: 8. The CDR3 sequence is 14 residues long. Germline loops: CDR1 LNHDA, CDR2 SQIVND (reference sequence). Here the CDR3 DNA reads TGTGCCAGTAGTCTTGCCGGGACAGGGATCGAGCAGTACTTC. It encodes CASSLAGTGIEQYF. Full variable domain (missing parts from reference TRBV19 and TRBJ2-7): DGGITQSPKYLFRKEGQNVTLSCEQNLNHDAMYWYRQDPGQGLRLIYYSQIVNDFQKGDIAEGYSVSREKKESFPLTVTSAQKNPTAFYLCASSLAGTGIEQYFGPGTRLTVT.

The rearrangement uses TRBV7-9 and TRBJ2-7; no firm D call. V was clipped by 5 bases and J by 0 bases, with 23 bases between them. The CDR3 runs to 18 residues. Germline V gene sequence: CDR1 SEHNR, CDR2 FQNEAQ (reference sequence). The CDR3 loop is CASSARTDGPRISYEQYF. DNA for the CDR3: TGTGCCAGCAGCGCCAGGACCGACGGGCCCCGGATCTCCTACGAGCAGTACTTC. The variable domain in full, completed from reference TRBV7-9 and TRBJ2-7, reads DTGVSQNPRHKITKRGQNVTFRCDPISEHNRLYWYRQTLGQGPEFLTYFQNEAQLEKSRLLSDRFSAERPKGSFSTLEIQRTEQGDSAMYLCASSARTDGPRISYEQYFGPGTRLTVT.

The rearrangement uses TRBV6-1 and TRBJ2-2, with D unresolved. Germline assignment: CDR1 MNHNS and CDR2 SASEGT. Trimming stripped 0 bases from V and 10 bases from J, with 12 bases between. The CDR3 is 14 residues long. The chain's CDR3 is CASSEAYWAAELFF. The CDR3 DNA follows: TGTGCCAGCAGTGAAGCTTATTGGGCAGCGGAGCTGTTTTTT.

The chain recombines TRBV4-1 with TRBJ1-4; a possible D gene is TRBD1 (5 bases). Germline loops: CDR1 MGHRA, CDR2 YSYEKL. The CDR3 totals 16 residues. Trimming took 4 bases from V and 4 from J, leaving 16 bases between them. CDR3 DNA sequence: TGCGCCAGCAGCCGGAGTTACCGGGGGGGTAATGAAAAACTGTTTTTT. Translated: CASSRSYRGGNEKLFF.

This sequence joins TRBV4-3 and TRBJ2-1; a possible D gene is TRBD1 (6 bases). Trimming stripped 0 bases from V and 6 bases from J, with 12 bases between. The CDR3 runs to 15 residues. Looked up from germline, CDR1 is LGHNA and CDR2 is YSLEER. DNA of the CDR3: TGCGCCAGCAGCCAAGATAGCGCAGGGGTCAATGAGCAGTTCTTC. This translates into CASSQDSAGVNEQFF.

The V and J genes are TRBV2 and TRBJ2-3; no reliable D call. The CDR3 runs 15 residues. Germline V gene sequence: CDR1 SNHLY, CDR2 FYNNEI. The ends were cut back, 1 base at V and 4 bases at J, with 12 bases in the middle. CDR3 loop: CASSEGNSSPDTQYF. The CDR3 DNA follows: TGTGCCAGCAGTGAAGGTAATAGCAGCCCAGATACGCAGTATTTT.

CDR3 sequence: CASSLGRINEKLFF. In DNA form, the CDR3 reads TGTGCCAGCAGTTTAGGACGGATTAATGAAAAACTGTTTTTT. The chain has TRBV28 and TRBJ1-4; D is unresolved. The CDR3 covers 14 residues. V dropped 2 bases and J dropped 4 bases, with 8 bases sitting between them. Germline V gene data show CDR1 as MDHEN and CDR2 as SYDVKM.

The V and J genes are TRBV19 and TRBJ2-1, with TRBD2 identical over 8 bases. V lost 7 bases, J lost 0 bases, and 14 bases stayed unmatched. CDR1 and CDR2 from the germline V gene are LNHDA and SQIVND (reference sequence). This CDR3 has 18 amino acids. As DNA, the CDR3 is TGTGCCAGTACCCTTGGTAGCGGGGCGCTGAGCTCCTACAATGAGCAGTTCTTC. It codes for CASTLGSGALSSYNEQFF.

V usage is TRBV27 and J usage is TRBJ2-2; TRBD2 agrees at 7 bases. Germline values: CDR1 MNHEY, CDR2 SMNVEV (reference sequence). V lost 2 bases to trimming and J lost 4 bases; unmatched junction nucleotides: 4. This CDR3 contains 15 residues. CDR3 sequence reads: CASSLAGVGTGELFF. The CDR3 DNA is TGTGCCAGCAGTTTAGCGGGAGTAGGCACCGGGGAGCTGTTTTTT.

The rearrangement uses TRBV11-2 and TRBJ1-6; 9 bases are a match to TRBD1. CDR1 and CDR2 (germline): SGHAT, FQNNGV. Trimming at V came to 4 bases and at J to 9 bases, leaving 13 bases not matched to a gene. The CDR3 extends over 17 amino acids. The CDR3 DNA reads TGTGCCAGCAGCTCCAATGCTCCGGGACAGGGACTTTCACCCCTCCACTTT. Residues: CASSSNAPGQGLSPLHF.

The rearrangement links TRBV4-2 to TRBJ2-2; 15 bases align to TRBD2. CDR1 and CDR2 (germline): LGHNA, YNFKEQ. Trimming took 0 bases from V and 8 from J; bases not matched to a gene: 10. The CDR3 runs to 19 residues. The CDR3 nucleotides read TGTGCCAGCAGCCAAGATCCGGGACTAGCGGGAGGACTACATGGGGAGCTGTTTTTT. Amino acids: CASSQDPGLAGGLHGELFF.

The rearrangement joins TRBV30 to TRBJ2-5; TRBD2 matches at 10 bases. This CDR3 has 15 residues. Losses at the gene ends were 3 bases for V and 4 bases for J; bases not matched to a gene: 8. Germline loops: CDR1 GTSNPN, CDR2 SVGIG (reference sequence). The CDR3, as DNA: TGTGCCTGGAGGGTCGGAGCGGGAGGGGGAGAGACCCAGTACTTC. This gives the protein CAWRVGAGGGETQYF.

This clone was detected only a few times. This chain joins TRBV27 and TRBJ1-2; a possible D gene is TRBD1 (5 bases). The V end lost 4 bases, the J end lost 8 bases, and 11 bases lay between the germline ends. The CDR3 loop spans 12 amino acids. Germline CDR1 reads MNHEY; CDR2 reads SMNVEV (reference sequence). CDR3 loop: CASSYGGEGYTF. The CDR3 nucleotides are TGTGCCAGCAGTTACGGGGGGGAGGGCTACACCTTC.

By proportion, this clone is medium-sized. The chain employs TRBV28 and TRBJ1-5; TRBD1 matches at 7 bases. There are 15 residues in the CDR3. Trimming cost V 6 bases and J 4 bases; bases outside gene matches: 9. Germline CDR1 reads MDHEN; CDR2 reads SYDVKM. The CDR3 sequence is CASSWAGGENQPQHF. For the CDR3, the DNA is TGTGCCAGCAGCTGGGCAGGGGGGGAGAATCAGCCCCAGCATTTT.